This TCR beta chain is from a study of graft-versus-host responses after intestinal transplantation. Across the study: Grafts that recipients had were multivisceral, liver-intestinal, or isolated intestinal transplants. Every recipient underwent anti-thymocyte globulin induction, then tacrolimus and steroids for two to four years. Points from the study as a whole: GvH clones occurred in recipient marrow; some first appeared in ileum or blood.

Some clones are missing from TCRdb's copy, which holds only in-frame ones; the method was immunoSEQ multiplex PCR. The top ten hold less than 0.65% of the sample, which has just over 40,000 clones, roughly 96% seen once. Regarding this clone: The antigen remains unidentified.

The CDR3 contains 15 residues. V shed 1 base and J shed 1 base, with 9 bases lying between them. Germline loops: CDR1 SEHNR, CDR2 FQNEAQ (reference sequence). This sequence joins TRBV7-9 and TRBJ2-3, with D maybe TRBD1 (5 bases). The sequence came from a human donor who was the organ donor for an intestinal transplant. The source was unstimulated CD8+ T cells sorted from spleen or lymph node cells, collected before transplant. The CDR3 sequence: CASSLGQLRTDTQYF. The CDR3 DNA sequence: TGTGCCAGCAGCTTAGGACAGTTACGCACAGATACGCAGTATTTT.